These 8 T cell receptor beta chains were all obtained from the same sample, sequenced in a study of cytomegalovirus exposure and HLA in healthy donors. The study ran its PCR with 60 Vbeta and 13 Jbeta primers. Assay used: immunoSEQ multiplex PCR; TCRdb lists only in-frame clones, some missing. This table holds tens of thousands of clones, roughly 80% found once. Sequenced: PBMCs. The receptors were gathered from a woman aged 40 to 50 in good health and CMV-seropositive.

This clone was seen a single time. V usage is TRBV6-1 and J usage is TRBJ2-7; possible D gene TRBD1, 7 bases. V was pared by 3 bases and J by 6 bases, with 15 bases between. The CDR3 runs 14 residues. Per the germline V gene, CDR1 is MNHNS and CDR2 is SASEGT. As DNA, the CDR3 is TGTGCCAGCAGTGATGTCCAGGGGGAGGTCGAGCAGTACTTC. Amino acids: CASSDVQGEVEQYF.

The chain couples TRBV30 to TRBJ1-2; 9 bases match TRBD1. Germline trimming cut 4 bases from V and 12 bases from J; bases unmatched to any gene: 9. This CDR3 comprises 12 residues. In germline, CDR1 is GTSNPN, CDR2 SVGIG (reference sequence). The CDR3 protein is CAWNHRGHGHTF. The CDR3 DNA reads TGTGCCTGGAATCACAGGGGGCACGGCCACACCTTC.

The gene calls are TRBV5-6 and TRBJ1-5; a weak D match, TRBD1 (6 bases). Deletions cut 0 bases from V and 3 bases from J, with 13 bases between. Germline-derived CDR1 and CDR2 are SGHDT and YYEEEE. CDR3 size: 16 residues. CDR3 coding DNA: TGTGCCAGCAGCTTGGCGGCCGGACAGACCAATCAGCCCCAGCATTTT. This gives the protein CASSLAAGQTNQPQHF.

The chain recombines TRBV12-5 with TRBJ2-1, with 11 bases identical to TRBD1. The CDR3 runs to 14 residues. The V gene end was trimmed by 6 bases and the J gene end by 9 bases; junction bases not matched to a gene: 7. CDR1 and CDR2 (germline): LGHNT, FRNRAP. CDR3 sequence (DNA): TGTGCTAGTGGCCCGGACAGGGGGCTGGGTGAGCAGTTCTTC. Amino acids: CASGPDRGLGEQFF.

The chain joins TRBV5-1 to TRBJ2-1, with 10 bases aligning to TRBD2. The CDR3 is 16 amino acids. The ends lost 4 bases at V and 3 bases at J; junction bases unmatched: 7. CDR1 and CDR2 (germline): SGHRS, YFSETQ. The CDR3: CASSRQTSGNYNEQFF. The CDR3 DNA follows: TGCGCCAGCAGCCGTCAAACTAGCGGGAACTACAATGAGCAGTTCTTC.

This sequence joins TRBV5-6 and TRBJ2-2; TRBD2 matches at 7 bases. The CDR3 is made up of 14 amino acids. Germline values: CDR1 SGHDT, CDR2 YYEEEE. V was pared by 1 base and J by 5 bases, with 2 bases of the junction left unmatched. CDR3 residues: CASSLPGGTGELFF. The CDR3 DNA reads TGTGCCAGCAGCTTGCCCGGGGGGACCGGGGAGCTGTTTTTT.

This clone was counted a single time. CDR3: CASSHGQGAANEQFF. The CDR3, as DNA: TGTGCCAGCAGCCACGGACAGGGGGCAGCAAATGAGCAGTTCTTC. This chain links TRBV7-2 with TRBJ2-1; 11 bases agree with TRBD1. Per the germline V gene, CDR1 is SGHTA and CDR2 is FQGNSA. The CDR3 sequence is 15 residues long. V shed 5 bases, J shed 7 bases, and the junction held 7 bases outside the gene matches.

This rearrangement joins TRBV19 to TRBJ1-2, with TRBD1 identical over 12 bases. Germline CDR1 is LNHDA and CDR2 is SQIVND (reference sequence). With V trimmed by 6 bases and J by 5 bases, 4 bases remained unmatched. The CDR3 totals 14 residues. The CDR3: CASRGQGARYGYTF. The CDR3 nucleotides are TGTGCCAGTAGGGGACAGGGGGCACGGTATGGCTACACCTTC.